These T cell receptor beta chains were read from a single sample in a study of cytomegalovirus exposure and HLA in healthy donors. Profiled with immunoSEQ multiplex PCR; TCRdb holds only in-frame clones, not every one. The sample lists roughly 96,000 clones, 65% to 80% occurring once. The sequenced sample was PBMCs. These receptors came from a female donor in good health and CMV-seropositive. The CDR3 runs from the conserved cysteine through the conserved F or W. D genes are given only for firm matches. Clone size is shown for a subset of rows, as once, few, many or a class of expanded clone.

size	V	J	D	DNA	CDR3
.	TRBV7-2	TRBJ1-1	.	TGTGCCAGCAGCCGTAATACAGGGAACACTGAAGCTTTCTTT	CASSRNTGNTEAFF
few	TRBV30	TRBJ1-2	TRBD1	TGTGCCAGTATACAGGGGGGCTATGGCTACACCTTC	CASIQGGYGYTF
few	TRBV2	TRBJ2-2	TRBD2	TGTGCCAGCAGTGTCGGAGCGGGGGACACCGGGGAGCTGTTTTTT	CASSVGAGDTGELFF
.	TRBV5-1	TRBJ1-4	TRBD1	TGCGCCAGCAGCAACGACAGGGCCCCGAATGAAAAACTGTTTTTT	CASSNDRAPNEKLFF
.	TRBV10-1	TRBJ1-6	.	TGCGCCAGCAGCCCCATCCCGGACACGACGTCCCTCCACTTT	CASSPIPDTTSLHF
.	TRBV7-6	TRBJ1-6	TRBD1	TGTGCCAGCAGCCGCGGGACAGATAATTCACCCCTCCACTTT	CASSRGTDNSPLHF
.	TRBV7-9	TRBJ2-2	TRBD1	TGTGCCAGCAGCTTGACTCCAGGGGGCGGAACCGGGGAGCTGTTTTTT	CASSLTPGGGTGELFF
.	TRBV6-5	TRBJ2-1	TRBD1	TGTGCCAGCGGAGAGGGACAGGATAAAAATGAGCAGTTCTTC	CASGEGQDKNEQFF
.	TRBV7-3	TRBJ2-7	TRBD1	TGTGCCAGCAGCGCCTCGGGACAGGCAGCCTCCGAGCAGTACTTC	CASSASGQAASEQYF
.	TRBV29-1	TRBJ2-1	TRBD1	TGCAGCGTCTCGGGACAGATCTCCTACAATGAGCAGTTCTTC	CSVSGQISYNEQFF
once	TRBV28	TRBJ1-1	.	TGTGCCAGCAGTTTGCACAGAGTGACTGAAGCTTTCTTT	CASSLHRVTEAFF
.	TRBV28	TRBJ1-1	.	TGTGCCAGCAGTTTACCAGGAATGGGCACTGAAGCTTTCTTT	CASSLPGMGTEAFF
.	TRBV28	TRBJ1-1	TRBD1	TGTGCCAGCACCACGACAGGGTCTTATACCATGAACACTGAAGCTTTCTTT	CASTTTGSYTMNTEAFF
.	TRBV14	TRBJ2-3	TRBD2	TGTGCCAGCAGCCAAGAATCGGGGGGATTCACAGATACGCAGTATTTT	CASSQESGGFTDTQYF
.	TRBV29-1	TRBJ2-3	TRBD2	TGCAGCGTTGTTACGCCGGGACTAGCGGGAGGAGCCCCAGATACGCAGTATTTT	CSVVTPGLAGGAPDTQYF
.	TRBV28	TRBJ1-2	TRBD1	TGTGCCAGCAGTTCCCGGACAGGGTCCCGCCTATCTTATGGCTACACCTTC	CASSSRTGSRLSYGYTF
.	TRBV5-1	TRBJ1-1	TRBD1	TGCGCCAGCAGCTTGAATACAGGGGGAGGGACTGAAGCTTTCTTT	CASSLNTGGGTEAFF
.	TRBV11-2	TRBJ2-7	.	TGTGCCAGCAGCTTAGATCGTGGGGGCGCGTACGAGCAGTACTTC	CASSLDRGGAYEQYF
few	TRBV6-4	TRBJ2-3	TRBD2	TGTGCCAGCAGCGTACTAGCGGGGGGCACAGATACGCAGTATTTT	CASSVLAGGTDTQYF
.	TRBV10-3	TRBJ2-5	TRBD1	TGTGCCATACAGGGGGCCGGGGAGACCCAGTACTTC	CAIQGAGETQYF
.	TRBV7-3	TRBJ2-3	.	TGTGCCAGCAGCCGTTCTATGGCAGATACGCAGTATTTT	CASSRSMADTQYF
.	TRBV6-6	TRBJ1-5	TRBD1	TGTGCCAGCAGTTCGTCTCAACAGGGGAGCAATCAGCCCCAGCATTTT	CASSSSQQGSNQPQHF
.	TRBV6-5	TRBJ1-4	.	TGTGCCAGCAGTTACTCTTGGGCTTCGGTGAATGAAAAACTGTTTTTT	CASSYSWASVNEKLFF